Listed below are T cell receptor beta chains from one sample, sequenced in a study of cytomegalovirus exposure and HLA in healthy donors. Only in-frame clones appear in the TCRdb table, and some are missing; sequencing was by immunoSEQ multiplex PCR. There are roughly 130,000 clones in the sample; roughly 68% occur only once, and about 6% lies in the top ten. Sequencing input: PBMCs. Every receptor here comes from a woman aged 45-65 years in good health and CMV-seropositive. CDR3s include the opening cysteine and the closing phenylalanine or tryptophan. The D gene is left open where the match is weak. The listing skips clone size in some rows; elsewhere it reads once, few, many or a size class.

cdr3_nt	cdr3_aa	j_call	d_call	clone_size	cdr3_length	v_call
TGTGCCATCAGTAAAAGGACAGGCCTTAATGAAAAACTGTTTTTT	CAISKRTGLNEKLFF	TRBJ1-4	TRBD1	medium-sized	15	TRBV10-3
TGCGCCAGCAGCCTCGGCTTACCAGGGCTCGGTAGCAATCAGCCCCAGCATTTT	CASSLGLPGLGSNQPQHF	TRBJ1-5	-	-	18	TRBV4-1
TGTGCCATCAGTGACCGACGGGGAGACAAAAACATTCAGTACTTC	CAISDRRGDKNIQYF	TRBJ2-4	-	-	15	TRBV10-3
TGTGCCAGCAGTGAGTTCCGCGGGACCAATGAGCAGTTCTTC	CASSEFRGTNEQFF	TRBJ2-1	-	-	14	TRBV6-4
TGTGCCATCAGTGAGGGGGGACAGGGGGACACTGAAGCTTTCTTT	CAISEGGQGDTEAFF	TRBJ1-1	TRBD1	-	15	TRBV10-3
TGTGCCAGCAGCTCAGACACTAGCGGGGGGGTTCTCTCCTACGAGCAGTACTTC	CASSSDTSGGVLSYEQYF	TRBJ2-7	TRBD2	-	18	TRBV9
TGTGCCAGCAGCGATCCGGGACAGAGAAACATTCAGTACTTC	CASSDPGQRNIQYF	TRBJ2-4	TRBD1	few	14	TRBV11-3
TGCGCCAGCAGCCGTGACAGAATCGGCGAATCTGGAAACACCATATATTTT	CASSRDRIGESGNTIYF	TRBJ1-3	-	-	17	TRBV5-1
TGTGCCAGTAGTATTCTGGGGGCGGTGAACACTGAAGCTTTCTTT	CASSILGAVNTEAFF	TRBJ1-1	-	-	15	TRBV19
TGTGCCAGCCGGGCAGGGGGCAATTTTCAGCCCCAGCATTTT	CASRAGGNFQPQHF	TRBJ1-5	TRBD1	-	14	TRBV6-1
TGTGCCAGTAGTATAATCCCGGCCGGGGAGCTGTTTTTT	CASSIIPAGELFF	TRBJ2-2	-	few	13	TRBV19
TGCAGCGTGGGGAGGAGACAGGGGGCGCAGGCGGAGACCCAGTACTTC	CSVGRRQGAQAETQYF	TRBJ2-5	TRBD1	-	16	TRBV29-1
TGTGCCAGCAGAGCACGCACTAGCGGTGGAGATACGCAGTATTTT	CASRARTSGGDTQYF	TRBJ2-3	TRBD2	-	15	TRBV6-5
TGTGCCAGCAGCCCTCGGACAGGGTTCGGGGAGCTGTTTTTT	CASSPRTGFGELFF	TRBJ2-2	TRBD1	-	14	TRBV11-3
TGTGCCAGCAGCCCAACTAGCGGGGGGCCAAATGAGCAGTTCTTC	CASSPTSGGPNEQFF	TRBJ2-1	TRBD2	-	15	TRBV7-8